Presented here are 31 T cell receptor beta chains from one specimen sequenced in a study of blood T cell repertoires in COVID-19. Here immunoSEQ multiplex PCR was the method, and the copy in TCRdb shows in-frame clones only, minus some. Of about 140,000 clones in the sample, less than 85% were seen once. Input material: PBMCs or T cells enriched from blood (not recorded which). The receptors originated from a woman in her late teens or twenties who had been exposed to COVID-19.

This clone was picked up a small number of times. The chain couples TRBV28 to TRBJ1-2; D is possibly TRBD1 (5 bases). Trimming removed 2 bases at V and 3 bases at J, with 7 bases between. Germline loops: CDR1 MDHEN, CDR2 SYDVKM. This CDR3 has 13 amino acids. The CDR3 DNA is TGTGCCAGCAGTTTACAGGGCTACTATGGCTACACCTTC. Translation gives CASSLQGYYGYTF.

V gene TRBV23-1 combines with J gene TRBJ2-5; D call uncertain. TRBV23-1 is an open reading frame, and its role is uncertain. The length of the CDR3 is 15 residues. The germline V and J ends were trimmed by 2 bases and 1 base, with 11 bases remaining between them. The CDR3 region has the DNA TGCGCCAGCAGTCAAATAGAACCCCTCCAAGAGACCCAGTACTTC. Amino acid sequence: CASSQIEPLQETQYF.

This chain uses TRBV2 with TRBJ2-7; 11 bases are shared with TRBD2. The V gene's germline CDR1 is SNHLY and CDR2 FYNNEI. The CDR3 is made up of 13 amino acids. Trimming removed 9 bases from V and 2 bases from J; junction bases left unmatched: 3. The CDR3 reads CASGTSGTYEQYF. For the CDR3, the DNA is TGTGCCAGTGGGACTAGCGGTACCTACGAGCAGTACTTC.

The rearrangement joins TRBV14 to TRBJ2-7, with D possibly matching TRBD1 (5 bases). With 3 bases removed from V and 3 bases from J, the gap between germline ends came to 6 bases. The CDR3 totals 12 residues. In germline, CDR1 is SGHDN, CDR2 FVKESK. The CDR3 bases are TGTGCCAGCAGCCACACAGGCTACGAGCAGTACTTC. Protein product: CASSHTGYEQYF.

The J gene is TRBJ1-1, the V gene TRBV5-5, with D maybe TRBD1 (6 bases). Germline values: CDR1 SGHKS, CDR2 YYEKEE (reference sequence). Trimming left V 1 base short and J 0 bases short, with 10 bases between. This CDR3 region has 15 residues. The CDR3 coding sequence is TGTGCCAGCAGCTTGCGGCGACAGGTGAACACTGAAGCTTTCTTT. Its protein is CASSLRRQVNTEAFF.

V usage is TRBV5-5 and J usage is TRBJ2-7; 7 positions agree with TRBD2. With V trimmed by 4 bases and J by 2 bases, 3 bases remained unmatched. Germline CDR1 is SGHKS and CDR2 is YYEKEE (reference sequence). The CDR3 is 13 residues long. The CDR3 is CASSAGGAYEQYF. The CDR3 coding sequence is TGTGCCAGCAGCGCTGGGGGGGCCTACGAGCAGTACTTC.

In this sample, this clone turned up a few times. J is TRBJ1-5 and V is TRBV4-2; 9 bases align to TRBD1. CDR1 and CDR2 from the germline V gene are LGHNA and YNFKEQ. V was pared by 4 bases and J by 4 bases, with 8 bases of the junction left unmatched. CDR3 size: 16 residues. The CDR3 reads CASSLAGTGSNQPQHF. In nucleotides, the CDR3 is TGTGCCAGCAGCCTTGCCGGGACAGGGAGTAATCAGCCCCAGCATTTT.

V gene TRBV19 combines with J gene TRBJ1-2, with 10 positions matching TRBD1. The V gene's germline CDR1 is LNHDA and CDR2 SQIVND (reference sequence). This CDR3 is 15 amino acids long. V gave up 8 bases and J gave up 6 bases; unmatched junction bases: 12. CDR3 coding DNA: TGTGCCAGTCATCCAGGGAGACAGGGGGCCCATGGCTACACCTTC. Its translation: CASHPGRQGAHGYTF.

V is TRBV6-4 and J is TRBJ2-3; 9 bases agree with TRBD2. The CDR3 extends over 15 amino acids. Germline-derived CDR1 and CDR2 are MRHNA and SNTAGT. Germline trimming cut 0 bases from V and 5 bases from J; bases unmatched to any gene: 3. CDR3 amino acids: CASSDSAGGQDTQYF. As DNA, the CDR3 is TGTGCCAGCAGTGACTCGGCGGGAGGGCAAGATACGCAGTATTTT.

In its sample, this clone was seen a few times. The chain joins TRBV4-1 to TRBJ1-6, with TRBD1 identical over 12 bases. The CDR3 has 16 amino acids. The germline V gene encodes CDR1 MGHRA and CDR2 YSYEKL. V was clipped by 7 bases and J by 9 bases; unmatched bases: 10. CDR3 sequence reads: CASTHEEGQGASPLHF. The CDR3 nucleotides are TGCGCCAGCACTCACGAAGAGGGACAGGGGGCTTCACCCCTCCACTTT.

The V and J genes are TRBV3-1 (or the pseudogene TRBV3-2) and TRBJ1-2, with 9 positions matching TRBD1. The CDR3 has 14 residues. Per germline, CDR1 LGHDT and CDR2 YNNKEL (reference sequence). Losses at the gene ends were 5 bases for V and 5 bases for J; bases not matched to a gene: 6. CDR3 amino acids: CASSGDREGYGYTF. CDR3 coding DNA: TGTGCCAGCAGCGGGGACAGGGAAGGATATGGCTACACCTTC.

The chain is built from TRBV7-3 and TRBJ2-1, with 8 bases that match TRBD2. The CDR3 runs 15 residues. CDR1 SGHTA and CDR2 FQGTGA come from the germline V gene. J was trimmed by 5 bases and V by 0 bases; bases with no gene match: 3. The DNA for the CDR3 is TGTGCCAGCAGCTTAACCGGGAGGGGGAACAATGAGCAGTTCTTC. It translates to CASSLTGRGNNEQFF.

The chain's CDR3 is CASSQEGPGEGYTF. The CDR3 region has the DNA TGTGCCAGCAGCCAAGAGGGACCAGGGGAGGGCTACACCTTC. The J gene is TRBJ1-2, the V gene TRBV4-2, with D possibly being TRBD1 (6 bases). The CDR3 is 14 residues long. Germline V CDR1 and CDR2: LGHNA, YNFKEQ. Trimming shortened V by 0 bases and J by 8 bases, and 13 bases separated the two germline ends.

This clone has a handful of counts. The rearrangement uses TRBV6-1 and TRBJ1-1; D remains ambiguous. Trimming removed 3 bases from V and 3 bases from J, with 11 bases in between. The length of the CDR3 is 14 residues. Germline V lookup: CDR1 MNHNS, CDR2 SASEGT. Here the CDR3 DNA reads TGTGCCAGCAGTGAGTCGTCCTATTACACTGAAGCTTTCTTT. Its protein product is CASSESSYYTEAFF.

The V and J genes are TRBV6-5 and TRBJ1-5, with TRBD1 identical over 7 bases. The CDR3 length is 14 residues. Germline-derived CDR1 and CDR2 are MNHEY and SVGAGI. The V gene end was trimmed by 8 bases and the J gene end by 1 base; junction bases not matched to a gene: 5. CDR3: CASDGTVSNQPQHF. Written as DNA, the CDR3 is TGTGCCAGCGACGGGACAGTGAGCAATCAGCCCCAGCATTTT.

CDR3 amino acids: CASSFRTGVGSPLHF. In DNA, the CDR3 is TGTGCCAGCAGTTTCCGGACAGGGGTAGGTTCACCCCTCCACTTT. V usage is TRBV27 and J usage is TRBJ1-6; 9 bases align to TRBD1. The CDR3 runs to 15 residues. Looked up from germline, CDR1 is MNHEY and CDR2 is SMNVEV (reference sequence). The V gene end was trimmed by 3 bases and the J gene end by 9 bases; junction bases not matched to a gene: 6.

Here the CDR3 reads CSASGVTSGITYNEQFF. The CDR3 nucleotides read TGCAGCGCGTCTGGGGTTACTAGCGGAATTACCTACAATGAGCAGTTCTTC. The chain employs TRBV29-1 and TRBJ2-1; 8 bases map to TRBD2. V trimming: 7 bases; J trimming: 2 bases; junction bases outside the gene matches: 16. The CDR3 loop spans 17 amino acids. Germline V lookup: CDR1 SQVTM, CDR2 ANQGSEA.

CDR3 sequence: CASSSVGGYTF. The CDR3 DNA reads TGTGCCAGTAGTTCGGTTGGTGGCTACACCTTC. This chain joins TRBV19 and TRBJ1-2; D gene uncertain. Germline CDR1 is LNHDA and CDR2 is SQIVND (reference sequence). This CDR3 is built from 11 residues. V shed 5 bases and J shed 7 bases, with 8 bases lying between them.

The chain employs TRBV28 and TRBJ2-7; no clear D. Trimming shortened V by 6 bases and J by 4 bases, and 7 bases separated the two germline ends. In germline, CDR1 is MDHEN, CDR2 SYDVKM. CDR3 length: 11 residues. CDR3 sequence: CASRAFYEQYF. CDR3 nucleotide sequence: TGTGCCAGCAGAGCGTTTTACGAGCAGTACTTC.

The rearrangement joins TRBV28 to TRBJ1-4, with D unresolved. Trimming shortened V by 7 bases and J by 0 bases, and 9 bases separated the two germline ends. The CDR3 extends over 14 amino acids. Germline CDR1 MDHEN, CDR2 SYDVKM. This CDR3 is CASMLKATNEKLFF. The CDR3 bases are TGTGCCAGCATGCTAAAAGCAACTAATGAAAAACTGTTTTTT.

At least ten counts were recorded for this clone. J is TRBJ2-2 and V is TRBV5-1; TRBD1 is a possible D gene (6 bases). Germline V gene data show CDR1 as SGHRS and CDR2 as YFSETQ. CDR3 length: 15 amino acids. Deletions cut 3 bases from V and 2 bases from J, with 11 bases between. For the CDR3, the DNA is TGCGCCAGCAGCTGGGGACAACTTAACACCGGGGAGCTGTTTTTT. Protein product: CASSWGQLNTGELFF.

The chain joins TRBV30 to TRBJ1-2; D unclear. The CDR3 runs 14 residues. Germline-derived CDR1 and CDR2 are GTSNPN and SVGIG (reference sequence). V dropped 4 bases and J dropped 4 bases, with 16 bases sitting between them. The CDR3 sequence: CAWIKRARGYGYTF. CDR3 in DNA: TGTGCCTGGATAAAGCGGGCTCGGGGCTATGGCTACACCTTC.

This clone has just a few counts. CDR3 bases: TGTGCCAGTAGTATGGCACGCCAGACTGGAAACACCATATATTTT. It translates to CASSMARQTGNTIYF. The chain employs TRBV19 and TRBJ1-3; D is ambiguous. CDR1 is LNHDA and CDR2 is SQIVND in the germline V gene (reference sequence). Trimming removed 3 bases from V and 2 bases from J, with 11 bases in between. This CDR3 contains 15 residues.

The chain recombines TRBV7-8 with TRBJ2-3; unclear D gene. Germline V gene lookup returns CDR1 SGHVS and CDR2 FQNEAQ. The CDR3 spans 16 residues. With 4 bases removed from V and 0 bases from J, the gap between germline ends came to 14 bases. CDR3 loop: CASSSYYSLSTDTQYF. CDR3 coding DNA: TGTGCCAGCAGCTCTTACTATTCGTTAAGCACAGATACGCAGTATTTT. The entire variable domain, with the rest obtained from reference TRBV7-8 and TRBJ2-3, is as follows: GAGVSQSPRYKVAKRGQDVALRCDPISGHVSLFWYQQALGQGPEFLTYFQNEAQLDKSGLPSDRFFAERPEGSVSTLKIQRTQQEDSAVYLCASSSYYSLSTDTQYFGPGTRLTVL.

J is TRBJ1-2 and V is TRBV10-3; D possibly corresponds to TRBD1 (6 bases). Germline V gene sequence: CDR1 ENHRY, CDR2 SYGVKD. The V end was cut by 4 bases, the J end by 2 bases, with 8 bases between. The CDR3 is 13 residues long. The CDR3 reads CAISGTGNYGYTF. The DNA for the CDR3 is TGTGCCATCAGTGGTACAGGGAACTATGGCTACACCTTC.

The chain uses TRBV4-2 and TRBJ2-1, with 7 bases matching TRBD2. CDR1 LGHNA and CDR2 YNFKEQ come from the germline V gene. The CDR3 totals 16 residues. The junction had 5 bases not matched to a gene; V was cut back by 0 bases and J by 3 bases. CDR3 sequence: CASSQDSSGIYNEQFF. The DNA of the CDR3 is TGTGCCAGCAGCCAAGATTCCAGCGGGATCTACAATGAGCAGTTCTTC.

On this clone: Other nucleotide sequences from this sample produce the same CDR3. The chain uses TRBV27 and TRBJ1-1, with TRBD1 matching over 10 bases. V trimming: 5 bases; J trimming: 4 bases; junction bases outside the gene matches: 4. CDR1 and CDR2 (germline): MNHEY, SMNVEV (reference sequence). The CDR3 loop spans 14 amino acids. CDR3 sequence: CASSPWTGGTEAFF. CDR3 sequence (DNA): TGTGCCAGCAGTCCATGGACAGGGGGCACTGAAGCTTTCTTT.

The CDR3 DNA is TGTGCCAGCAGCTCCCGTGGCTTCGGGACTGAAGCTTTCTTT. It yields the protein CASSSRGFGTEAFF. This chain links TRBV7-2 with TRBJ1-1; no reliable D call. V was clipped by 4 bases and J by 5 bases, with 14 bases between them. CDR3 size: 14 residues. CDR1 is SGHTA and CDR2 is FQGNSA in the germline V gene.

The chain is built from TRBV4-1 and TRBJ1-2, with 9 bases lining up with TRBD1. Germline values: CDR1 MGHRA, CDR2 YSYEKL. V dropped 0 bases and J dropped 7; count of bases not matched to a gene: 6. The CDR3 totals 15 residues. CDR3 in DNA: TGCGCCAGCAGCCAAGATGAACAGGGGGCAGGTGGCTACACCTTC. It is translated as CASSQDEQGAGGYTF.

This chain uses TRBV27 with TRBJ1-5; D ambiguous. CDR3 length: 14 amino acids. Trimming removed 3 bases from V and 2 bases from J, with 8 bases in between. CDR1 and CDR2 (germline): MNHEY, SMNVEV (reference sequence). The CDR3 DNA reads TGTGCCAGCAGTTTCGGGATGGGCAATCAGCCCCAGCATTTT. This codes for CASSFGMGNQPQHF.

The chain carries TRBV24-1 and TRBJ1-5, with D possibly TRBD1 on 6 matching bases. With 4 bases removed from V and 3 bases from J, the gap between germline ends came to 21 bases. Germline V gene lookup returns CDR1 KGHDR and CDR2 SFDVKD. The CDR3 totals 18 residues. The CDR3 here is CATSEDFLQGQPNQPQHF. CDR3 nucleotide sequence: TGTGCCACCAGTGAAGATTTTTTACAGGGCCAGCCCAATCAGCCCCAGCATTTT.